This T cell receptor beta chain was found in a study of cytotoxic CD8 clonotypes in ibrutinib-treated CLL. For the study at large: The patients comprised some twelve relapsed/refractory and about 15 treatment-naive cases, approximately 17 IGHV unmutated.

This clone was observed a single time. Its antigen is not identified. Study-wide findings and caveats: Sustained-remission and progressing patients had unequal sampling times. T-cell clonality at baseline went above that of age-matched healthy donors and rose and fell with circulating CD8+ T-cell counts.

Produced via immunoSEQ multiplex PCR; TCRdb's table is partial and in-frame only. The data show 200,000 to 250,000 clones, with 70% seen just once and 15% to 17% held by the top ten. About 2.2 micrograms of genomic DNA came from cryopreserved PBMCs for TCR beta libraries. The sequenced sample was PBMCs, obtained after 24 months of ibrutinib treatment. The sequence came from a human donor with chronic lymphocytic leukemia.

CDR3 amino acids: CASSWKETQYF. In DNA, the CDR3 is TGTGCCAGCAGTTGGAAAGAGACCCAGTACTTC. The chain uses TRBV6-5 and TRBJ2-5; D remains unclear. The CDR3 runs to 11 residues. V was clipped by 4 bases and J by 3 bases, with 3 bases between them. Germline CDR1 and CDR2: MNHEY and SVGAGI.